This T cell receptor beta chain emerged from a study of T cell repertoires in cytomegalovirus infection. Study-level information: It was the public TCR beta signatures that indicated both CMV infection and matching HLA type.

TCRdb independently ran MiXCR on the reads; one entry per CDR3 protein. The sample has about 480,000 distinct CDR3 sequences, 30% to 40% seen once. Broader study findings: The ex vivo response was dominated by HLA-C-restricted CMV-specific TCR beta clonotypes.

This clonotype has only a few counts. No antigen is known for it. This CDR3 region has 14 residues. V lost 1 base and J lost 5; bases outside the gene matches: 2. Germline CDR1 and CDR2: MDHEN and SYDVKM. The TCR originated in a human donor in good health (CMV status not recorded). Some clones in this sample may be carry-over from other donors' samples. Sequenced here: cultured PBMCs, sampled from culture after CMV antigen stimulation. The chain uses TRBV28 and TRBJ1-2; TRBD1 aligns across 9 bases. The chain's CDR3 is CASSLSDRGYGYTF. The CDR3 DNA is TGTGCCAGCAGTTTATCCGACAGGGGGTATGGCTACACCTTC.